This T cell receptor beta chain was identified in a study of T cell changes during pregnancy in multiple sclerosis. Some clones are missing from TCRdb's copy, which holds only in-frame ones; the method was immunoSEQ multiplex PCR. Of around 64,000 clones listed, around 90% were seen once; the top ten hold 0.29%. The ends lost 6 bases at V and 2 bases at J; junction bases unmatched: 13. The germline V gene encodes CDR1 MNHEY and CDR2 SMNVEV (reference sequence). This CDR3 comprises 16 residues. V and J are TRBV27 and TRBJ2-7; 7 bases are a match to TRBD1. This sequence originates from a female donor with multiple sclerosis, enrolled in a pregnancy study. The specimen was CD4+ T cells from peripheral blood mononuclear cells, collected after pregnancy. CDR3 residues: CASSSLVSGGPYEQYF. In DNA form, the CDR3 reads TGTGCCAGCAGCAGTTTAGTATCAGGGGGTCCCTACGAGCAGTACTTC.